These 23 T cell receptor beta chains were all obtained from the same sample, sequenced in a study of cytomegalovirus exposure and HLA in healthy donors. Measured with immunoSEQ multiplex PCR; TCRdb has only the in-frame clones, and not every one. The sample includes over 50,000 clones, 90% to 95% of them seen just once. Sequencing was performed on PBMCs. These TCRs come from a man aged 18 to 35 in good health and CMV-seropositive.

This rearrangement joins TRBV7-9 to TRBJ2-5; 12 bases agree with TRBD2. The ends lost 5 bases at V and 1 base at J; junction bases unmatched: 5. The CDR3 spans 16 residues. Looked up from germline, CDR1 is SEHNR and CDR2 is FQNEAQ (reference sequence). The CDR3 DNA reads TGTGCCAGCAGCCCAACTAGCGGGAGGCTCCAAGAGACCCAGTACTTC. Translation: CASSPTSGRLQETQYF.

This clone was seen a few times. This sequence joins TRBV2 and TRBJ1-5; D perhaps matches TRBD1 (5 bases). The CDR3 consists of 14 residues. The germline CDR1 and CDR2 sequences are SNHLY and FYNNEI. Trimming removed 6 bases from V and 3 bases from J, with 12 bases in between. CDR3 protein: CASRTTGNNQPQHF. CDR3 sequence (DNA): TGTGCCAGCAGAACTACAGGAAACAATCAGCCCCAGCATTTT.

The J gene is TRBJ2-3, the V gene TRBV30; 8 bases are shared with TRBD2. V was pared by 2 bases and J by 1 base, with 2 bases of the junction left unmatched. Germline V gives CDR1 GTSNPN, CDR2 SVGIG (reference sequence). The length of the CDR3 is 14 residues. CDR3 nucleotide sequence: TGTGCCTGGAGTAAAGCGGGGGGCACAGATACGCAGTATTTT. It translates to CAWSKAGGTDTQYF.

The chain is built from TRBV7-3 and TRBJ1-1, with no clear D. The CDR3 runs to 14 residues. The V gene's germline CDR1 is SGHTA and CDR2 FQGTGA. The V and J ends lost 2 bases and 1 base respectively, with 8 bases between them. Here the CDR3 DNA reads TGTGCCAGCAGCTTATCGGGTGGGAACACTGAAGCTTTCTTT. Translating gives CASSLSGGNTEAFF.

This clone was found once. The chain recombines TRBV9 with TRBJ2-7; 7 bases agree with TRBD1. The CDR3 totals 15 residues. Germline V gene data show CDR1 as SGDLS and CDR2 as YYNGEE. With V trimmed by 0 bases and J by 1 base, 4 bases remained unmatched. The DNA of the CDR3 is TGTGCCAGCAGCGTAGCTCCGGGACAGTCCTACGAGCAGTACTTC. Residues: CASSVAPGQSYEQYF.

This clone occurred once. This rearrangement joins TRBV18 to TRBJ2-2; 7 nucleotides agree with TRBD2. There are 17 residues in the CDR3. CDR1 is KGHSH, CDR2 LQKENI, per germline. J gave up 4 bases and V 1 base, and 9 bases lay outside the gene matches. Here the CDR3 DNA reads TGTGCCAGCTCACCACGGAACCGGGGGAGGGGCACCGGGGAGCTGTTTTTT. As protein: CASSPRNRGRGTGELFF.

This chain links TRBV11-2 with TRBJ2-7; 11 bases are shared with TRBD1. The CDR3 runs to 16 residues. J was trimmed by 2 bases and V by 4 bases; bases with no gene match: 7. CDR1 and CDR2 (germline): SGHAT, FQNNGV. Written as DNA, the CDR3 is TGTGCCAGCAGCTCAAGGACAGGGGGCTTTACCTACGAGCAGTACTTC. Amino acids: CASSSRTGGFTYEQYF.

The genes are TRBV19 and TRBJ1-5; weak D call: TRBD1 (5 bases). Germline V CDR1 and CDR2: LNHDA, SQIVND (reference sequence). Trimming took off 5 bases at V and 1 base at J, with 18 bases between the two ends. The CDR3 runs 17 residues. CDR3 in DNA: TGTGCCAGTAGTCAGGGTGGAGTCAGTCCGAGCAATCAGCCCCAGCATTTT. Protein: CASSQGGVSPSNQPQHF. Full variable domain (outside the CDR3, taken from reference TRBV19 and TRBJ1-5): DGGITQSPKYLFRKEGQNVTLSCEQNLNHDAMYWYRQDPGQGLRLIYYSQIVNDFQKGDIAEGYSVSREKKESFPLTVTSAQKNPTAFYLCASSQGGVSPSNQPQHFGDGTRLSIL.

This chain joins TRBV9 and TRBJ2-3; D possibly corresponds to TRBD1 (6 bases). V was shortened by 4 bases and J by 7 bases, with 16 bases between the two germline ends. This CDR3 is 14 amino acids long. Germline V gene data show CDR1 as SGDLS and CDR2 as YYNGEE. CDR3 in DNA: TGTGCCAGCAGCCCGACGACAGGACTGAATACGCAGTATTTT. Residues: CASSPTTGLNTQYF.

The chain couples TRBV30 to TRBJ2-7; D might be TRBD2 (5 bases). Germline lookup yields CDR1 GTSNPN and CDR2 SVGIG (reference sequence). V shed 4 bases and J shed 3 bases, with 16 bases lying between them. The CDR3 length is 14 residues. This CDR3 is CAWTPGLGDYEQYF. For the CDR3, the DNA is TGTGCCTGGACCCCAGGACTCGGCGACTACGAGCAGTACTTC. The full variable domain, rest sourced from reference TRBV30 and TRBJ2-7, is SQTIHQWPATLVQPVGSPLSLECTVEGTSNPNLYWYRQAAGRGLQLLFYSVGIGQISSEVPQNLSASRPQDRQFILSSKKLLLSDSGFYLCAWTPGLGDYEQYFGPGTRLTVT.

The chain is built from TRBV14 and TRBJ1-2; TRBD1 agrees at 7 bases. This CDR3 has 13 residues. Per the germline V gene, CDR1 is SGHDN and CDR2 is FVKESK. The junction had 5 bases not matched to a gene; V was cut back by 0 bases and J by 10 bases. The CDR3 protein is CASSQESTGAYTF. Here the CDR3 DNA reads TGTGCCAGCAGCCAAGAGTCAACAGGGGCCTACACCTTC.

The chain carries TRBV6-5 and TRBJ1-5; a possible D gene is TRBD1 (5 bases). Trimming pared 7 bases from V and 6 bases from J, leaving 10 bases between. CDR3 size: 12 residues. Germline V lookup: CDR1 MNHEY, CDR2 SVGAGI. As DNA, the CDR3 is TGTGCCAGCACTCTAAGGGGTCAGCCCCAGCATTTT. Its translation: CASTLRGQPQHF.

V usage is TRBV5-6 and J usage is TRBJ2-7; TRBD2 agrees at 8 bases. Germline V gene lookup returns CDR1 SGHDT and CDR2 YYEEEE. The junction had 0 bases not matched to a gene; V was cut back by 1 base and J by 3 bases. The CDR3 runs to 13 residues. The DNA for the CDR3 is TGTGCCAGCAGCTTGACTAGCGGCTACGAGCAGTACTTC. Its protein is CASSLTSGYEQYF. The full variable domain, rest sourced from reference TRBV5-6 and TRBJ2-7, is DAGVTQSPTHLIKTRGQQVTLRCSPKSGHDTVSWYQQALGQGPQFIFQYYEEEERQRGNFPDRFSGHQFPNYSSELNVNALLLGDSALYLCASSLTSGYEQYFGPGTRLTVT.

The chain is built from TRBV28 and TRBJ2-7; a weak D match, TRBD2 (6 bases). The CDR3 sequence is 15 residues long. V dropped 4 bases and J dropped 3 bases, with 16 bases sitting between them. The germline gives CDR1 MDHEN, CDR2 SYDVKM. The CDR3 DNA is TGTGCCAGCAGTTCCCCCTCCGGGGGAGTCTACGAGCAGTACTTC. Its translation is CASSSPSGGVYEQYF.

The chain uses TRBV28 and TRBJ1-2; possibly TRBD1 for D (6 bases). Between the trimmed V and J ends, which lost 3 bases and 8 bases, there was a span of 22 bases. The germline V gene has CDR1 MDHEN and CDR2 SYDVKM. The CDR3 runs 16 residues. CDR3 protein: CASSFSGVGGARGYTF. The CDR3 bases are TGTGCCAGCAGTTTTTCTGGCGTTGGGGGGGCCAGGGGCTACACCTTC.

The chain employs TRBV30 and TRBJ1-5, with a possible D match to TRBD1 (5 bases). Per the germline V gene, CDR1 is GTSNPN and CDR2 is SVGIG (reference sequence). The CDR3 contains 16 residues. The V gene lost 1 base and the J gene lost 0 bases, with 13 bases spanning the gap. The CDR3 DNA follows: TGTGCCTGGAGTGCTATCGGGGGAAATAGCAATCAGCCCCAGCATTTT. The encoded protein is CAWSAIGGNSNQPQHF.

The CDR3 loop is CASSLGISASSYNEQFF. The CDR3 DNA sequence: TGCGCCAGCAGCTTGGGTATTAGCGCGAGCTCCTACAATGAGCAGTTCTTC. The genes are TRBV5-1 and TRBJ2-1; D is perhaps TRBD2 (5 bases). Trimming left V 0 bases short and J 0 bases short, with 13 bases between. Germline CDR1 SGHRS, CDR2 YFSETQ. The CDR3 has 17 residues.

The chain is built from TRBV6-5 and TRBJ2-7; D remains unclear. The germline gives CDR1 MNHEY, CDR2 SVGAGI. The CDR3 spans 13 residues. V lost 0 bases and J lost 5, with 8 bases in between. The CDR3 region is CASSYSIVDEQYF. CDR3 coding DNA: TGTGCCAGCAGTTACTCGATTGTAGACGAGCAGTACTTC.

The V gene is TRBV27, the J gene TRBJ1-1, with 7 bases fitting TRBD1. V trimming: 0 bases; J trimming: 1 base; junction bases outside the gene matches: 2. The germline gives CDR1 MNHEY, CDR2 SMNVEV (reference sequence). The CDR3 is 15 amino acids. The CDR3 region is CASSLSRGRNTEAFF. DNA for the CDR3: TGTGCCAGCAGTTTATCGAGGGGGCGGAACACTGAAGCTTTCTTT.

This clone is a singleton in its sample. The chain links TRBV7-9 to TRBJ1-2; TRBD1 matches 9 bases. CDR3 length equals 14 residues. V lost 5 bases and J lost 5; bases outside the gene matches: 6. In germline, CDR1 is SEHNR, CDR2 FQNEAQ (reference sequence). The CDR3 region has the DNA TGTGCCAGCAGCACCCGGACAGGGGATTATGGCTACACCTTC. As protein: CASSTRTGDYGYTF.

In this sample, this clone turned up once. V is TRBV28 and J is TRBJ2-7; 11 bases map to TRBD2. The germline CDR1 and CDR2 sequences are MDHEN and SYDVKM. This CDR3 is built from 19 residues. The trim removed 4 bases at V and 2 bases at J, leaving 16 bases unmatched. In nucleotides, the CDR3 is TGTGCCAGCAGTTACCCTCAGGGGGGACTAGCGGTACTAACCTACGAGCAGTACTTC. Its translation: CASSYPQGGLAVLTYEQYF.

This chain connects TRBV27 to TRBJ2-3, with 11 positions matching TRBD2. The CDR3 runs to 18 residues. V trimming: 2 bases; J trimming: 5 bases; junction bases outside the gene matches: 12. The germline gives CDR1 MNHEY, CDR2 SMNVEV (reference sequence). CDR3 nucleotide sequence: TGTGCCAGCAGTTTAGGCCTCCCACTAGCGGGAGCAATAGATACGCAGTATTTT. Its translation is CASSLGLPLAGAIDTQYF.

The chain couples TRBV25-1 to TRBJ2-1; a possible D gene is TRBD1 (5 bases). The CDR3 contains 13 residues. From germline, CDR1 is MGHDK and CDR2 SYGVNS. V was pared by 11 bases and J by 8 bases, with 19 bases between. CDR3 sequence (DNA): TGTGCCTCTACTGGGGCAGGGTACGATGAGCAGTTCTTC. Protein product: CASTGAGYDEQFF.